The T cell receptor (beta chain) under discussion was sequenced for a study of blood T cell repertoires in COVID-19. Overall study context: The origin of the acute and convalescent COVID-19 samples was the United States, Italy and Spain. The cDNA or gDNA used as material had been derived from T cells, B-cell-depleted T cells, or PBMCs.

This table comes from immunoSEQ multiplex PCR, and its TCRdb copy is limited to in-frame clones, with some not included. Among approximately 270,000 clones, around 92% were seen once, and the ten largest hold approximately 2%. Participants' reported clinical history set cohort assignment. Recovery meant two consecutive negative NP/OP PCR tests, professional clearance, or resolved symptoms. Germline V gene data show CDR1 as ENHRY and CDR2 as SYGVKD. V was pared by 5 bases and J by 1 base, with 5 bases of the junction left unmatched. This CDR3 region has 15 residues. This receptor was identified in a woman aged 55-70 years who had recovered from COVID-19. The gene calls are TRBV10-3 and TRBJ2-3, with 8 bases that match TRBD1. Input material: PBMCs or T cells enriched from blood (not recorded which). The CDR3 loop reads CAISKSGQGTDTQYF. In DNA, the CDR3 is TGTGCCATCAGTAAATCGGGACAGGGCACAGATACGCAGTATTTT.